This T cell receptor (beta chain) originates from a study of a mutant IDH1 vaccine in newly diagnosed glioma. Turning to the study itself: Treated patients showed a male proportion of approximately 62%, a female proportion of 37.5%, and a mean age of 40.4 years. Former treatment meant radiotherapy, temozolomide, or both; the majority had gotten both.

Points on this clone: Its antigen is unidentified.

Only in-frame clones appear in the TCRdb table, and some are missing; sequencing was by immunoSEQ multiplex PCR. This sample has around 78,000 clones, with 90% to 95% found just once. Indicated time point: week 5, during vaccination. Each dose delivered 300 ug of mutant IDH1 20-mer peptide subcutaneously with imiquimod. This CDR3 is 15 amino acids long. Trimming cost V 4 bases and J 2 bases, with 14 bases left between them. Germline V gene data show CDR1 as WNHNN and CDR2 as SYGVQD (reference sequence). The chain joins TRBV10-1 to TRBJ2-5, with a tentative D call TRBD2 (5 bases). The TCR was taken from a woman between 45 and 60 years old with glioma. The source material was PBMCs, sampled from a glioma patient whose treatment included an IDH1 peptide vaccine. The CDR3 reads CASSVAGISQETQYF. The CDR3 DNA reads as TGCGCCAGCAGTGTCGCCGGGATTTCACAAGAGACCCAGTACTTC.